The 13 T cell receptor beta chains reported below all come from one sample, sequenced in a study of technical replicates of blood from four donors. Profiling relied on immunoSEQ multiplex PCR, and the TCRdb table lists in-frame clones only, not all of them. The table lists about 16,000 clones, 80% to 90% of them singletons. Material: PBMCs. All receptors come from a human donor in good health.

This clone was counted between two and nine times. The CDR3 is CASSQEKTGSPYGYTF. CDR3 DNA sequence: TGCGCCAGCAGCCAGGAAAAGACAGGGTCCCCATATGGCTACACCTTC. The rearrangement links TRBV4-1 to TRBJ1-2; TRBD1 matches at 7 bases. The CDR3 spans 16 residues. Per the germline V gene, CDR1 is MGHRA and CDR2 is YSYEKL. Germline trimming cut 3 bases from V and 5 bases from J; bases unmatched to any gene: 12.

This sequence joins TRBV27 and TRBJ1-4; tentative D call: TRBD1 (6 bases). The CDR3 loop spans 12 amino acids. Per germline, CDR1 MNHEY and CDR2 SMNVEV (reference sequence). Trimming shortened V by 3 bases and J by 8 bases, and 7 bases separated the two germline ends. Written as DNA, the CDR3 is TGTGCCAGCAGTTTCAGGGGAGAAAAACTGTTTTTT. This translates into CASSFRGEKLFF. Full variable domain (missing parts from reference TRBV27 and TRBJ1-4): EAQVTQNPRYLITVTGKKLTVTCSQNMNHEYMSWYRQDPGLGLRQIYYSMNVEVTDKGDVPEGYKVSRKEKRNFPLILESPSPNQTSLYFCASSFRGEKLFFGSGTQLSVL.

CDR3 nucleotides: TGTGCCACCGCTCCGGGGTTGGCGTTTCCCACTGAAGCTTTCTTT. Translation gives CATAPGLAFPTEAFF. The chain uses TRBV6-5 and TRBJ1-1, with unresolved D. The V and J ends lost 10 bases and 4 bases respectively, with 22 bases between them. CDR1 and CDR2 from the germline V gene are MNHEY and SVGAGI. This CDR3 is built from 15 residues.

The chain links TRBV7-9 to TRBJ2-2; 11 bases map to TRBD1. CDR1 and CDR2 (germline): SEHNR, FQNEAQ (reference sequence). CDR3 length: 18 amino acids. J lost 3 bases, V lost 3 bases, and 9 bases had no gene match. As DNA, the CDR3 is TGTGCCAGCAGCTTTCCCCCCGGGACAGGGGGGGACACCGGGGAGCTGTTTTTT. Residues: CASSFPPGTGGDTGELFF.

The genes are TRBV27 and TRBJ1-3; D gene ambiguous. V was shortened by 11 bases and J by 3 bases, with 8 bases between the two germline ends. This CDR3 is built from 11 residues. Germline V gives CDR1 MNHEY, CDR2 SMNVEV (reference sequence). CDR3 sequence reads: CARGGGNTIYF. Written as DNA, the CDR3 is TGTGCCCGAGGCGGTGGAAACACCATATATTTT.

This chain links TRBV10-1 with TRBJ1-3; D remains unclear. Germline V gene lookup returns CDR1 WNHNN and CDR2 SYGVQD (reference sequence). This CDR3 has 13 amino acids. V shed 5 bases and J shed 5 bases, with 10 bases lying between them. The CDR3 sequence is CASSPGKRNTIYF. CDR3 in DNA: TGCGCCAGCAGTCCAGGCAAGAGAAACACCATATATTTT.

The rearrangement links TRBV18 to TRBJ2-7; 10 bases map to TRBD1. Germline values: CDR1 KGHSH, CDR2 LQKENI. The CDR3 runs 19 residues. Trimming took 2 bases from V and 2 from J; bases not matched to a gene: 15. This CDR3 reads CASSPTTGGAGRTTYEQYF. The CDR3 DNA sequence: TGTGCCAGCTCACCAACGACAGGGGGCGCGGGTCGCACCACCTACGAGCAGTACTTC. The whole variable domain, remainder taken from reference TRBV18 and TRBJ2-7, is NAGVMQNPRHLVRRRGQEARLRCSPMKGHSHVYWYRQLPEEGLKFMVYLQKENIIDESGMPKERFSAEFPKEGPSILRIQQVVRGDSAAYFCASSPTTGGAGRTTYEQYFGPGTRLTVT.

The chain combines TRBV15 with TRBJ2-1; D remains ambiguous. The germline gives CDR1 LNHNV, CDR2 YYDKDF (reference sequence). V lost 4 bases and J lost 3, with 7 bases in between. The CDR3 consists of 13 residues. The CDR3 sequence is CATSKEIYNEQFF. CDR3 sequence (DNA): TGTGCCACCAGCAAGGAGATCTACAATGAGCAGTTCTTC.

The chain employs TRBV7-6 and TRBJ2-5; 16 nucleotides match TRBD2. This CDR3 comprises 17 residues. The germline V gene has CDR1 SGHVS and CDR2 FNYEAQ. The J segment lost 5 bases and the V segment lost 4 bases, leaving 7 bases of the junction unmatched. CDR3 nucleotides: TGTGCCAGCAGCTCCGGGACTAGCGGGAGGGCAGGGGAGACCCAGTACTTC. The encoded protein is CASSSGTSGRAGETQYF.

The rearrangement uses TRBV2 and TRBJ2-1; TRBD2 matches 9 bases. There are 14 residues in the CDR3. J gave up 7 bases and V 4 bases, and 5 bases lay outside the gene matches. Germline V gene data show CDR1 as SNHLY and CDR2 as FYNNEI. CDR3 nucleotide sequence: TGTGCCAGCAGTGGACTAGCGGAAGGGAATGAGCAGTTCTTC. It is translated as CASSGLAEGNEQFF.

This chain connects TRBV19 to TRBJ2-3, with TRBD1 matching over 8 bases. The CDR3 length is 15 residues. Per the germline V gene, CDR1 is LNHDA and CDR2 is SQIVND (reference sequence). The V gene end was trimmed by 3 bases and the J gene end by 0 bases; junction bases not matched to a gene: 2. The CDR3: CASSMGQASTDTQYF. DNA of the CDR3: TGTGCCAGTAGTATGGGACAGGCTAGCACAGATACGCAGTATTTT.

This clone came up a few times. The V call is TRBV7-3, the J call TRBJ2-5; 13 bases line up with TRBD2. Trimming at V came to 5 bases and at J to 9 bases, leaving 9 bases not matched to a gene. This CDR3 comprises 15 residues. CDR1 is SGHTA, CDR2 FQGTGA, per germline. The CDR3: CASSKGLAGRQAQYF. CDR3 nucleotides: TGTGCCAGCAGCAAGGGACTAGCGGGACGCCAGGCCCAGTACTTC.

J is TRBJ2-3 and V is TRBV19, with D possibly being TRBD1 (6 bases). With 6 bases removed from V and 2 bases from J, the gap between germline ends came to 15 bases. This CDR3 is built from 15 residues. Looked up from germline, CDR1 is LNHDA and CDR2 is SQIVND (reference sequence). The CDR3 DNA sequence: TGTGCCAGTAGACCCCAGGACAGTTTCACAGATACGCAGTATTTT. Its translation: CASRPQDSFTDTQYF.